This TCR beta chain originates from a study of cytomegalovirus exposure and HLA in healthy donors. Across the study: Of the donors genotyped, approximately 400 in all, about 81% fell in the Caucasian-associated ancestry cluster.

These donors counted as nominally healthy when sampled, but unrecorded immune exposures were likely. Study-wide results and caveats: An analysis was carried out at a later point. It showed that HLA-associated TCR beta chains were more clonally expanded than equally common non-associated chains. Reports indicated that the classifier achieved high specificity and sensitivity in diagnosing cytomegalovirus status.

PCR was performed using 60 Vbeta and 13 Jbeta primers. Sequencing was performed with immunoSEQ multiplex PCR; in TCRdb, only in-frame clones are kept and a portion is missing. Here the sample spans roughly 120,000 clones, about three quarters being singletons. Trimming left V 0 bases short and J 0 bases short, with 9 bases between. The CDR3 runs 16 residues. Germline CDR1 is MNHEY and CDR2 is SVGAGI. This clone has more than one count but fewer than ten. The antigen is unknown. The sample contains more than one DNA sequence encoding this CDR3. The sample consisted of PBMCs. This receptor was obtained from a woman aged 55 to 70 in good health and CMV-seropositive. This rearrangement joins TRBV6-5 to TRBJ2-1, with TRBD2 as a possible D gene (6 bases). Here the CDR3 DNA reads TGTGCCAGCAGTTACTCTAGCGGTAGCTCCTACAATGAGCAGTTCTTC. It specifies CASSYSSGSSYNEQFF.